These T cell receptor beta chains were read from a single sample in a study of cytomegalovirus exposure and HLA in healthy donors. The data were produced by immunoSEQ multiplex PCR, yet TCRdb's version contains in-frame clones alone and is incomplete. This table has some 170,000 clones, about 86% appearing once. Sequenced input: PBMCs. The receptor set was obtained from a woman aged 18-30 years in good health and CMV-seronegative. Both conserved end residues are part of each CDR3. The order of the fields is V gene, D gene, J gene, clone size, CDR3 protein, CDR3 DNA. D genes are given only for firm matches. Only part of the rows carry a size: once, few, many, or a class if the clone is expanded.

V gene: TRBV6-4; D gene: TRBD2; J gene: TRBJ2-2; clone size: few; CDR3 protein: CASSDSLAGAGELFF; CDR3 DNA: TGTGCCAGCAGTGACTCACTAGCGGGAGCCGGGGAGCTGTTTTTT
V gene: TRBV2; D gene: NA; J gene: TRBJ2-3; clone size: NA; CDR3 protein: CASNSNSDTDTQYF; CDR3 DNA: TGTGCCTCTAACAGTAATTCAGACACAGATACGCAGTATTTT
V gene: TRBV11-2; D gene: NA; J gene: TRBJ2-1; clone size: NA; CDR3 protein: CASSLHRDNEQFF; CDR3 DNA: TGTGCCAGCAGCCTCCACCGGGACAATGAGCAGTTCTTC
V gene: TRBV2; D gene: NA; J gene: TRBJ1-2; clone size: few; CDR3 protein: CASSDRALREGYTF; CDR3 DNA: TGTGCCAGCAGTGATCGGGCCCTCCGGGAGGGCTACACCTTC
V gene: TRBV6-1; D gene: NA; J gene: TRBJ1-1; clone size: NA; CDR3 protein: CASKETGYGNTEAFF; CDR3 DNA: TGTGCCAGCAAGGAAACGGGGTACGGGAACACTGAAGCTTTCTTT
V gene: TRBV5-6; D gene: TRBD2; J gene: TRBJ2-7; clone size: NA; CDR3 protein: CASSFSSGLSEQYF; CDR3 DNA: TGTGCCAGCAGCTTCTCTAGCGGGCTTTCCGAGCAGTACTTC
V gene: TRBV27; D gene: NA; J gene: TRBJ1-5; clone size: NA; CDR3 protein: CASSFRGGSQPQHF; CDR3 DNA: TGTGCCAGCAGTTTTCGAGGGGGAAGTCAGCCCCAGCATTTT
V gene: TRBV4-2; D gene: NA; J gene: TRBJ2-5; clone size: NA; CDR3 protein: CASSQEHLGGEETQYF; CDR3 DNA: TGTGCCAGCAGCCAAGAACACCTAGGGGGGGAAGAGACCCAGTACTTC
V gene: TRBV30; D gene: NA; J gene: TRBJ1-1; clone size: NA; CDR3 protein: CAWTPVPTAGEAFF; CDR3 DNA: TGTGCCTGGACCCCCGTCCCGACAGCAGGTGAAGCTTTCTTT
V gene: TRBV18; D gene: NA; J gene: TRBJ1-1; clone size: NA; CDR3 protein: CASSPAGHTEAFF; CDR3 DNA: TGTGCCAGCTCACCGGCGGGTCACACTGAAGCTTTCTTT
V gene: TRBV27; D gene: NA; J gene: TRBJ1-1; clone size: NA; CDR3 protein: CASSLLGGVAFF; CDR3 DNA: TGTGCCAGCAGTTTGTTAGGAGGGGTAGCTTTCTTT
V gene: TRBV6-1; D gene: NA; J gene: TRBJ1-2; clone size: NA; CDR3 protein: CASSEALRGSLNYGYTF; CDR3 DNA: TGTGCCAGCAGTGAAGCGCTTCGTGGCAGTCTTAATTATGGCTACACCTTC
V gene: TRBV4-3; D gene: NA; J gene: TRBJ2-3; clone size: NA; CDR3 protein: CASSRLTGVRADTQYF; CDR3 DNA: TGCGCCAGCAGCCGGCTGACGGGAGTGAGGGCAGATACGCAGTATTTT
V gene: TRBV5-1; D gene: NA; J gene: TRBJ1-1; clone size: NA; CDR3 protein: CASSLEGGSTEAFF; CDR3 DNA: TGCGCCAGCAGCTTGGAGGGAGGCAGCACTGAAGCTTTCTTT
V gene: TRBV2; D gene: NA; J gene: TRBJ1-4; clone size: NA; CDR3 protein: CASRDRGAEGEKLFF; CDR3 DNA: TGTGCCAGCAGGGATAGGGGCGCCGAAGGGGAAAAACTGTTTTTT
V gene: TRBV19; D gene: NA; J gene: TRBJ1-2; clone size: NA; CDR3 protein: CASSKEGRGYTF; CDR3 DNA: TGTGCCAGTAGTAAGGAGGGGAGAGGCTACACCTTC
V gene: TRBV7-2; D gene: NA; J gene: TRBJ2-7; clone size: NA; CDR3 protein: CASSYRLNLRDLPFYEQYF; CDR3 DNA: TGTGCCAGCAGCTACCGGCTTAATCTGCGGGACTTACCGTTCTACGAGCAGTACTTC
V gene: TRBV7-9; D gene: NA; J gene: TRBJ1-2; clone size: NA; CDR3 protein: CASSSTQLRGYTF; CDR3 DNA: TGTGCCAGCAGCTCCACCCAACTCCGAGGCTACACCTTC
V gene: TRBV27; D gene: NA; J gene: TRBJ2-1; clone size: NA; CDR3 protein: CASRWLTPLYNEQFF; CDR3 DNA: TGTGCCAGCCGCTGGCTTACCCCCCTTTACAATGAGCAGTTCTTC
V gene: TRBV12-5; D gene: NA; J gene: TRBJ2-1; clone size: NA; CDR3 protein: CASGPQTDEQFF; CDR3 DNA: TGTGCTAGTGGTCCGCAAACTGATGAGCAGTTCTTC
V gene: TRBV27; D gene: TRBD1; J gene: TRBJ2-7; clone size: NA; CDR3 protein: CASSLRPDRGVYEQYF; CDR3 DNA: TGTGCCAGCAGTTTACGCCCGGACAGGGGGGTCTACGAGCAGTACTTC
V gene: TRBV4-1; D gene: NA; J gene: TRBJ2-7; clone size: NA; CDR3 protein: CASSHEIGTSYEQYF; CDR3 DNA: TGCGCCAGCAGCCATGAAATAGGGACAAGCTACGAGCAGTACTTC
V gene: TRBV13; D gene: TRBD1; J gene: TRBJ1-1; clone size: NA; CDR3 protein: CASSLSDRGRDTEAFF; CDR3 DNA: TGTGCCAGCAGCTTATCGGACAGGGGGCGTGACACTGAAGCTTTCTTT
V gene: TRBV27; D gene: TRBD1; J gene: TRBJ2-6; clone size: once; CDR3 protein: CASRTGTGFSGANVLTF; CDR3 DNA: TGTGCCAGCAGAACCGGGACAGGGTTCTCTGGGGCCAACGTCCTGACTTTC
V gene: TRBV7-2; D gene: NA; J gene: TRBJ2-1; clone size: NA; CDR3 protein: CASSRAEGEEQFF; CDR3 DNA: TGTGCCAGCAGCCGCGCCGAGGGGGAGGAGCAGTTCTTC
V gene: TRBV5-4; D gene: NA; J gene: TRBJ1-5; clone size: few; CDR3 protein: CASSLGGQPNQPQHF; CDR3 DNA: TGTGCCAGCAGCTTGGGTGGACAGCCCAATCAGCCCCAGCATTTT
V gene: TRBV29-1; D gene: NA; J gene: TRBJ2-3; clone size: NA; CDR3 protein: CSVEGRVGGVRTNTQYF; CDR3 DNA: TGCAGCGTTGAAGGTAGAGTCGGCGGGGTGAGGACCAATACGCAGTATTTT
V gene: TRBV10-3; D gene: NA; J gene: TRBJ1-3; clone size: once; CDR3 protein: CAISEWGQGSSGNTIYF; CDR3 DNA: TGTGCCATCAGTGAGTGGGGGCAGGGGAGCTCTGGAAACACCATATATTTT
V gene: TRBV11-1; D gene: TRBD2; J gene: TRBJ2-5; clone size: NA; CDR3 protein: CASSLAGGFQETQYF; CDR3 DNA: TGTGCCAGCAGCCTAGCGGGGGGTTTTCAAGAGACCCAGTACTTC
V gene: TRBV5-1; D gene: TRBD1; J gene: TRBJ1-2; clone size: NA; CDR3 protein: CASSSSGQTIYGYTF; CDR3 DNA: TGCGCCAGCAGCTCCTCGGGACAGACAATTTATGGCTACACCTTC
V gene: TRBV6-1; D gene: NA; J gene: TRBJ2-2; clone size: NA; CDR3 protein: CASKSGDGLTGELFF; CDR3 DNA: TGTGCCAGCAAGTCAGGGGACGGACTGACTGGGGAGCTGTTTTTT
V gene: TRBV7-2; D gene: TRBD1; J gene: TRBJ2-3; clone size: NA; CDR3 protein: CASSSRQGQADTQYF; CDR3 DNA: TGTGCCAGCAGCTCCCGACAGGGACAGGCAGATACGCAGTATTTT
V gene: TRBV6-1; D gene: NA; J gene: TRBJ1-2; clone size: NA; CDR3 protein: CASSDWELNYGYTF; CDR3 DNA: TGTGCCAGCAGCGACTGGGAGCTAAACTATGGCTACACCTTC
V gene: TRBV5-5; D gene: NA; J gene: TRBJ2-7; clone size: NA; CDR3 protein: CASSFNREAYEQYF; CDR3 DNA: TGTGCCAGCAGCTTCAATAGGGAGGCTTACGAGCAGTACTTC
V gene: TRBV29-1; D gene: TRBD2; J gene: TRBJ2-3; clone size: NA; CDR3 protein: CSVERGSVKDTQYF; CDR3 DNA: TGCAGCGTTGAACGCGGGAGTGTAAAAGATACGCAGTATTTT
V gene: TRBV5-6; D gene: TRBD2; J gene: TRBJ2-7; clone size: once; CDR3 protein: CASTPGAGTGSYEQYF; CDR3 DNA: TGTGCCAGCACCCCCGGAGCGGGAACGGGCTCCTACGAGCAGTACTTC
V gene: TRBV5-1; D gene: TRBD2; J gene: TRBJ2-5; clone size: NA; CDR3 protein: CASSLTYKREFQETQYF; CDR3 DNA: TGCGCCAGCAGCTTGACGTATAAGCGGGAGTTCCAAGAGACCCAGTACTTC
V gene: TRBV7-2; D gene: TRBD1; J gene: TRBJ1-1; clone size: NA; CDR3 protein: CASSLTWTGGKDTEAFF; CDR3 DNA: TGTGCCAGCAGCTTAACCTGGACAGGGGGCAAGGACACTGAAGCTTTCTTT
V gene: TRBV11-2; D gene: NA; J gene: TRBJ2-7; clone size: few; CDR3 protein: CASSLVGYEQYF; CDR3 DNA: TGTGCCAGCAGCTTAGTCGGGTACGAGCAGTACTTC
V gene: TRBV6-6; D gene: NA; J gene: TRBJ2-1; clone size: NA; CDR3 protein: CASGLYNEQFF; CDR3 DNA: TGTGCCAGCGGGCTTTACAATGAGCAGTTCTTC
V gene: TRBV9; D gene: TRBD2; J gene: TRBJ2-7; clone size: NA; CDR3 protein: CASSVDGGVGGFYEQYF; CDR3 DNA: TGTGCCAGCAGCGTAGATGGCGGTGTGGGGGGGTTCTACGAGCAGTACTTC
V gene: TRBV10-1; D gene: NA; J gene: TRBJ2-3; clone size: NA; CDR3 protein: CASSVRQSTDTQYF; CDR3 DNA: TGCGCCAGCAGTGTCCGACAGAGCACAGATACGCAGTATTTT
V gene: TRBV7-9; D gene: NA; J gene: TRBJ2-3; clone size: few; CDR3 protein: CASSLSGSSTDTQYF; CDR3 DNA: TGTGCCAGCAGCTTATCAGGTTCTAGCACAGATACGCAGTATTTT
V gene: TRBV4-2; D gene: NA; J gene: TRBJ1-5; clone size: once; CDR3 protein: CASSQTLRGNNQPQHF; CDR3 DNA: TGTGCCAGCAGCCAAACCCTCAGGGGTAACAATCAGCCCCAGCATTTT